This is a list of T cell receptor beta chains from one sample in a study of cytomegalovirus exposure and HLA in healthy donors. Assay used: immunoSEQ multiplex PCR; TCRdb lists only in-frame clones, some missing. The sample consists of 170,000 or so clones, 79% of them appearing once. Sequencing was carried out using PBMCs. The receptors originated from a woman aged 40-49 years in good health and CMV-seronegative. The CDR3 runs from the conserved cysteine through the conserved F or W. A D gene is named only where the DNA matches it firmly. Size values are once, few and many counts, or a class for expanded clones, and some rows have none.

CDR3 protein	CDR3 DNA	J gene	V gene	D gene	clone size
CASSPDSLNQPQHF	TGTGCCAGCTCCCCAGACAGTCTAAATCAGCCCCAGCATTTT	TRBJ1-5	TRBV27	NA	once
CASSLAQGIGNIQYF	TGTGCCAGCAGCTTGGCACAGGGAATTGGAAACATTCAGTACTTC	TRBJ2-4	TRBV7-9	NA	NA
CASSQGFSGRGTGELFF	TGTGCCAGCAGCCAAGGTTTTAGCGGGAGGGGAACCGGGGAGCTGTTTTTT	TRBJ2-2	TRBV4-2	TRBD2	NA
CASRRGEGNSPLHF	TGTGCCAGCAGGCGGGGCGAGGGAAATTCACCCCTCCACTTT	TRBJ1-6	TRBV2	NA	NA
CASSLALEGTQYF	TGTGCCAGCAGCTTAGCGCTAGAGGGGACCCAGTACTTC	TRBJ2-5	TRBV7-2	NA	NA
CASSRTSGNTGELFF	TGTGCCAGCAGCCGTACTAGCGGGAACACCGGGGAGCTGTTTTTT	TRBJ2-2	TRBV6-6	TRBD2	NA
CASSNQGVSSTDTQYF	TGTGCCAGCAGTAATCAGGGGGTGTCTTCCACAGATACGCAGTATTTT	TRBJ2-3	TRBV27	TRBD1	NA
CASSITGGSNQPQHF	TGTGCCAGCAGTATAACAGGGGGAAGCAATCAGCCCCAGCATTTT	TRBJ1-5	TRBV6-5	TRBD1	NA
CASTEGQTYGYTF	TGTGCCAGCACCGAGGGACAGACTTATGGCTACACCTTC	TRBJ1-2	TRBV28	TRBD1	NA
CASSLKGQGRSDTQYF	TGTGCCAGCAGTTTAAAGGGACAGGGTCGATCAGATACGCAGTATTTT	TRBJ2-3	TRBV28	TRBD1	NA
CASSELAGWTGELFF	TGTGCCAGCAGTGAACTAGCGGGGTGGACCGGGGAGCTGTTTTTT	TRBJ2-2	TRBV6-1	TRBD2	once
CAIRGEATEQFF	TGTGCCATCAGGGGGGAGGCTACTGAGCAGTTCTTC	TRBJ2-1	TRBV10-3	NA	NA
CASSAGTGGYGYTF	TGTGCCAGTAGTGCTGGGACAGGGGGTTATGGCTACACCTTC	TRBJ1-2	TRBV19	TRBD1	NA
CASSPQGVPTNTEAFF	TGTGCCAGCTCACCACAGGGGGTACCTACGAACACTGAAGCTTTCTTT	TRBJ1-1	TRBV18	NA	NA
CASSGTSGRRQFF	TGTGCCAGCAGTGGGACTAGCGGGAGACGGCAGTTCTTC	TRBJ2-1	TRBV27	TRBD2	NA
CASSLDSTGGKRGQYF	TGTGCCAGCAGCTTGGACTCGACAGGGGGGAAGAGAGGCCAGTACTTC	TRBJ2-5	TRBV5-6	TRBD1	NA